These 26 T cell receptor beta chains were sequenced from one sample in a study of blood T cells in healthy people across ages. A second 7 to 11 cycle PCR used barcoded and J-beta primers. TCRdb recomputed calls from the 5' RACE reads with MiXCR, one row per CDR3 protein. The sample has about 1.7 million distinct CDR3 sequences, 28% seen once; the top ten hold over 7%. The sequenced sample was blood. All receptors come from a young woman in good health.

The chain couples TRBV12-3 or TRBV12-4 to TRBJ1-5, with a weak D call TRBD1 (5 bases). V lost 3 bases and J 3 bases, leaving 15 bases between the germline ends. The CDR3 has 16 amino acids. Written as DNA, the CDR3 is TGTGCCAGCAGTTTTCACTCGGGACGGACCAATCAGCCCCAGCATTTT. As protein: CASSFHSGRTNQPQHF.

Worth noting for this clonotype: A much more abundant neighbour one base away suggests this may be a read error. The chain combines TRBV5-1 with TRBJ2-5; 9 bases are shared with TRBD2. Germline CDR1 and CDR2: SGHRS and YFSETQ. V lost 4 bases, J lost 5 bases, and 12 bases stayed unmatched. The CDR3 has 16 amino acids. This CDR3 is CASSPGRAGGLETQYF. CDR3 in DNA: TGCGCCAGCAGCCCGGGACGAGCGGGAGGCCTGGAGACCCAGTACTTC. Drawing the rest from reference TRBV5-1 and TRBJ2-5, the complete variable domain is KAGVTQTPRYLIKTRGQQVTLSCSPISGHRSVSWYQQTPGQGLQFLFEYFSETQRNKGNFPGRFSGRQFSNSRSEMNVSTLELGDSALYLCASSPGRAGGLETQYFGPGTRLLVL.

The chain links TRBV7-2 to TRBJ2-3, with a weak D call TRBD2 (5 bases). V shed 5 bases and J shed 0 bases, with 15 bases lying between them. The CDR3 spans 16 residues. CDR1 and CDR2 from the germline V gene are SGHTA and FQGNSA. In nucleotides, the CDR3 is TGTGCCAGCAGCGACACCTCCTCGGGGAGCACAGATACGCAGTATTTT. Residues: CASSDTSSGSTDTQYF.

This clonotype was seen repeatedly, ten times or more. The chain links TRBV5-1 to TRBJ2-7; TRBD2 is a possible D gene (6 bases). Deletions cut 3 bases from V and 3 bases from J, with 19 bases between. Per the germline V gene, CDR1 is SGHRS and CDR2 is YFSETQ. The CDR3 is made up of 16 amino acids. The CDR3 DNA is TGCGCCAGCAGCTACGGGGGAGAGCGGCGGTACTACGAGCAGTACTTC. This codes for CASSYGGERRYYEQYF.

This clonotype occurred a few times. The gene calls are TRBV4-1 and TRBJ2-4; maybe TRBD2 (6 bases). Germline-derived CDR1 and CDR2 are MGHRA and YSYEKL. The V and J ends lost 3 bases and 3 bases respectively, with 12 bases between them. The CDR3 consists of 15 residues. The CDR3 protein is CASSHSTGLKNIQYF. The CDR3 region has the DNA TGCGCCAGCAGCCACTCGACGGGACTCAAAAACATTCAGTACTTC.

The V and J genes are TRBV5-1 and TRBJ2-1; a weak D match, TRBD1 (6 bases). V lost 0 bases, J lost 9 bases, and 16 bases lay in between. The CDR3 covers 15 residues. Germline V gene data show CDR1 as SGHRS and CDR2 as YFSETQ. The CDR3 DNA follows: TGCGCCAGCAGCTTGGCAACCTCAGGGGTAGGTGAGCAGTTCTTC. The encoded protein is CASSLATSGVGEQFF.

In its sample, this clonotype was seen a few times. The chain uses TRBV20-1 and TRBJ2-7; weak D call: TRBD1 (6 bases). The CDR3 is made up of 16 amino acids. The germline V gene has CDR1 DFQATT and CDR2 SNEGSKA (reference sequence). Between the trimmed V and J ends, which lost 6 bases and 3 bases, there was a span of 24 bases. CDR3 DNA: TGCAGTGCAGAAGACAGGAGGAGTGGCCCCGACTACGAGCAGTACTTC. This codes for CSAEDRRSGPDYEQYF.

This clonotype was seen repeatedly, ten times or more. The rearrangement uses TRBV24-1 and TRBJ2-1; 9 bases line up with TRBD1. The CDR3 extends over 13 amino acids. J was trimmed by 7 bases and V by 7 bases; bases with no gene match: 4. Germline loops: CDR1 KGHDR, CDR2 SFDVKD. The CDR3 loop reads CATSYRGRNEQFF. The CDR3 region has the DNA TGTGCCACCAGCTACAGGGGGCGGAATGAGCAGTTCTTC.

This clonotype was found many times. The chain carries TRBV15 and TRBJ2-1, with D tentatively TRBD2 (6 bases). This CDR3 has 12 residues. V dropped 3 bases and J dropped 10 bases, with 10 bases sitting between them. Germline lookup yields CDR1 LNHNV and CDR2 YYDKDF (reference sequence). As DNA, the CDR3 is TGTGCCACCAGCAGCCGGGACTCCGAGCAGTTCTTC. It codes for CATSSRDSEQFF.

This clonotype was counted between two and nine times. The chain uses TRBV6-1 and TRBJ2-7, with 10 positions matching TRBD1. The length of the CDR3 is 16 residues. In germline, CDR1 is MNHNS, CDR2 SASEGT. Trimming took 6 bases from V and 4 from J; bases not matched to a gene: 12. CDR3 residues: CASRDRAGQGQYEQYF. For the CDR3, the DNA is TGTGCCAGCAGGGATAGGGCGGGACAGGGGCAGTACGAGCAGTACTTC.

About this clonotype: This may arise from a read error, as a much more abundant clone is one base away. The chain combines TRBV12-3 or TRBV12-4 with TRBJ2-3; D not resolved. The CDR3 runs to 15 residues. The CDR3, as DNA: TGTGCCAGCAGTTTAATGTTGTTAGCAGGTGATACGGAGTATTTT. Protein: CASSLMLLAGDTEYF.

This clonotype was seen at least ten times. The chain employs TRBV7-9 and TRBJ1-2; TRBD1 might be the D (6 bases). Germline lookup yields CDR1 SEHNR and CDR2 FQNEAQ (reference sequence). The V and J ends lost 4 bases and 0 bases respectively, with 12 bases between them. This CDR3 region has 15 residues. CDR3: CASSSRDTTNYGYTF. In DNA form, the CDR3 reads TGTGCCAGCAGCTCACGGGACACAACTAACTATGGCTACACCTTC.

This clonotype was counted many times. This chain uses TRBV29-1 with TRBJ2-5; 7 bases are a match to TRBD2. With 1 base clipped from V and 7 bases from J, the junction kept 6 bases outside the gene matches. The CDR3 covers 13 residues. CDR1 and CDR2 (germline): SQVTM, ANQGSEA. CDR3 sequence reads: CSVEAKKRGTQYF. DNA for the CDR3: TGCAGCGTTGAAGCTAAAAAGCGGGGGACCCAGTACTTC.

The chain recombines TRBV20-1 with TRBJ2-1; 8 bases are a match to TRBD2. The CDR3 consists of 12 residues. V shed 0 bases and J 12 bases; nucleotides not matched to a gene: 4. Germline V gives CDR1 DFQATT, CDR2 SNEGSKA (reference sequence). The DNA for the CDR3 is TGCAGTGCTAGAGATGCGGGGGGTTTGCAGTTCTTC. Its protein is CSARDAGGLQFF.

In its sample, this clonotype was seen a few times. The V call is TRBV7-3, the J call TRBJ1-1; D perhaps matches TRBD1 (5 bases). V lost 3 bases and J lost 3, with 8 bases in between. The CDR3 consists of 13 residues. CDR1 and CDR2 (germline): SGHTA, FQGTGA. The DNA of the CDR3 is TGTGCCAGCAGCTTGACAGCAGACACTGAAGCTTTCTTT. Residues: CASSLTADTEAFF. The variable domain in full, completed from reference TRBV7-3 and TRBJ1-1, reads GAGVSQTPSNKVTEKGKYVELRCDPISGHTALYWYRQSLGQGPEFLIYFQGTGAADDSGLPNDRFFAVRPEGSVSTLKIQRTERGDSAVYLCASSLTADTEAFFGQGTRLTVV.

This chain links TRBV28 with TRBJ2-5; 14 bases are a match to TRBD2. CDR3 length: 16 amino acids. Germline CDR1 reads MDHEN; CDR2 reads SYDVKM. Unmatched junction bases numbered 11, after V lost 3 bases and J lost 11 bases. CDR3 sequence reads: CASSLHRLAGGREQYF. Written as DNA, the CDR3 is TGTGCCAGCAGTTTGCACCGACTAGCGGGGGGGCGAGAGCAGTACTTC.

This clonotype was observed many times. The V call is TRBV7-2, the J call TRBJ2-3; no reliable D call. In germline, CDR1 is SGHTA, CDR2 FQGNSA. V gave up 0 bases and J gave up 3 bases, with 10 bases separating them. The CDR3 spans 15 residues. CDR3 residues: CASSLASGNTDTQYF. The CDR3 region has the DNA TGTGCCAGCAGCTTAGCGTCTGGGAATACAGATACGCAGTATTTT.

Written as DNA, the CDR3 is TGTGCTAGTGGTTTGGTACTCAGAGATCGAGATTCACCCCTCCACTTT. This gives the protein CASGLVLRDRDSPLHF. The V and J genes are TRBV12-5 and TRBJ1-6, with no clear D. The V gene's germline CDR1 is LGHNT and CDR2 FRNRAP. The CDR3 loop spans 16 amino acids. V was cut by 0 bases and J by 8 bases, with 14 bases left in between.

Many counts were recorded for this clonotype. The chain uses TRBV7-2 and TRBJ2-7; a weak D match, TRBD2 (5 bases). Trimming removed 1 base at V and 5 bases at J, with 12 bases between. Looked up from germline, CDR1 is SGHTA and CDR2 is FQGNSA. CDR3 size: 14 residues. The CDR3 bases are TGTGCCAGCAGCTTAGACGGACTTTCTGACGAGCAGTACTTC. This sequence encodes CASSLDGLSDEQYF.

Remarks on this clonotype: Possible read error: a much larger clone is one base away. The chain joins TRBV6-6 to TRBJ2-1; D not resolved. Between the trimmed V and J ends, which lost 0 bases and 10 bases, there was a span of 19 bases. The CDR3 extends over 16 amino acids. The germline CDR1 and CDR2 sequences are MNHNY and SVGAGI (reference sequence). The CDR3 is CASSYSKGDPPYEQFF. CDR3 nucleotide sequence: TGTGCCAGCAGTTACTCGAAAGGAGATCCCCCCTACGAGCAGTTCTTC.

The J gene is TRBJ2-4, the V gene TRBV3-1; perhaps TRBD2 as D (7 bases). V lost 3 bases and J 15 bases, leaving 12 bases between the germline ends. In germline, CDR1 is LGHDT, CDR2 YNNKEL (reference sequence). This CDR3 is 11 amino acids long. The CDR3 loop is CASSQGGTLYF. The CDR3 region has the DNA TGTGCCAGCAGCCAGGGAGGGACATTGTACTTC.

This chain uses TRBV11-2 with TRBJ1-2; D is undetermined. The germline V gene encodes CDR1 SGHAT and CDR2 FQNNGV. The CDR3 length is 16 residues. V was cut by 5 bases and J by 5 bases, with 21 bases left in between. For the CDR3, the DNA is TGTGCCAGCAGCCCGGGGTCGAGGGAGCCGTGGTATGGCTACACCTTC. Translation: CASSPGSREPWYGYTF.

This clonotype came up once. One junction end disagrees with the germline gene, perhaps due to a read error. This chain uses TRBV7-2 with TRBJ2-1; TRBD2 matches 7 bases. There are 13 residues in the CDR3. Germline CDR1 and CDR2: SGHTA and FQGNSA. DNA for the CDR3: TGTGTCAGCAGCTTAGCGGGTGAGGTTGAGCAGTTCTTC. Encoded protein: CVSSLAGEVEQFF.

The chain combines TRBV20-1 with TRBJ2-4; D unresolved. The J call could be wrong; TRBJ2-7 is a better fit for the DNA end. This CDR3 has 13 amino acids. CDR1 and CDR2 from the germline V gene are DFQATT and SNEGSKA (reference sequence). DNA for the CDR3: TGCAGTGCTGCCTCACGGGCCCTCTACGAGCAGTACTTC. Amino acids: CSAASRALYEQYF.

This clonotype has a count of ten or more. J is TRBJ2-3 and V is TRBV5-1, with 11 positions matching TRBD1. Losses at the gene ends were 4 bases for V and 1 base for J; bases not matched to a gene: 2. This CDR3 spans 15 amino acids. CDR1 and CDR2 from the germline V gene are SGHRS and YFSETQ. CDR3 DNA: TGCGCCAGCAGCACGGGACAGGGGGGCACAGATACGCAGTATTTT. Protein sequence: CASSTGQGGTDTQYF.

This clonotype was seen a single time. This may be a read error, as it is one base from a much larger clone. V gene TRBV29-1 combines with J gene TRBJ2-7, with TRBD2 matching over 9 bases. Germline V gene data show CDR1 as SQVTM and CDR2 as ANQGSEA. The CDR3 covers 13 residues. The V and J ends lost 7 bases and 3 bases, in that order; junction bases with no gene match: 7. This CDR3 is CSAVPSGDYEQYF. The CDR3 DNA reads TGCAGCGCCGTCCCTAGCGGGGACTACGAGCAGTACTTC.